This TCR beta chain was captured by sequencing in a study of blood T cell repertoires in COVID-19 (TCRdb year 2020). General notes on the study: Samples covering the acute and convalescent phases of COVID-19 were provided by collaborators in the United States, Italy and Spain. The material from the prospective study consisted of cDNA or gDNA derived from T cells, B-cell-depleted T cells, or PBMCs. Subjects who had been exposed to COVID-19, were actively infected with it, or had recovered from it provided the deeply sampled blood TCRbeta repertoires that made up the dataset. A freely available public database, intended as a resource for researchers studying the immune response to SARS-CoV-2, is where the repertoires were released. The samples were drawn from the first 160 participants of the ongoing ImmuneRACE study and from under 1,500 subjects provided by 6 global collaborators. The sample metadata nearly always contained a de-identified subject ID, COVID-19 status, age in years and sex. Where available, HLA class I and class II types were obtained from metadata supplied by the sample provider rather than from assay-based typing. Results and caveats for the whole study, not just this receptor: The amount of clinical and demographic metadata varied by source and participant and was provided uncurated.

The collaborating institutions used their own protocols to collect whole blood in K2EDTA tubes. For TCRbeta analysis, collaborators shipped samples in one of three forms: frozen whole blood, isolated PBMCs, or DNA extracted from either of those sample types. TCRbeta CDR3 regions were amplified from genomic DNA by means of the immunoSEQ Assay, a bias-controlled multiplex PCR. Turning to the authors' computational methods: The number of nucleated cells in each sample was estimated by amplification of reference gene primers within the assay. To quantify the absolute abundance of each unique TCRbeta CDR3 rearrangement, sequence reads were collapsed and filtered. Productive Simpson clonality was computed per sample as the square root of Simpson's diversity index over productive rearrangements. TCRdb obtained this table from immuneACCESS and retained in-frame rearrangements with V and J assigned. These tables miss some clones; where compared with another copy, unresolved V genes account for less than half of the shortfall, and the remainder is unexplained. That table furnishes V, J and clone size, whereas the DNA furnished D and trimming. The table for this sample lists 90,000 to 100,000 clones; more than 65% of them were counted only once. The ten largest clones take up about 4.2% of the sample.

At the junction V is shortened by 3 bases and J by 6 bases; bases outside the gene matches: 2. From the cysteine through the phenylalanine, the CDR3 covers 14 amino acids. Only the CDR3 part of the read is kept: 42 bases, read in frame from the first base. For CDR1 and CDR2, the germline V gene lists KGHDR and SFDVKD. A remark on this clone: Its binding antigen is unknown. Base qualities are not at hand, and no much larger clone is one base apart. The same CDR3 also results from other DNA sequences found in this sample.

The sequencing sample was made of peripheral blood. This TCR was recovered from a man in his sixties with acute or convalescent COVID-19. The chain joins TRBV24-1 to TRBJ2-2, with 8 bases in between that match TRBD1. CDR3 loop: CATSDETGAGELFF. The DNA sequence is given as TGTGCCACCAGTGATGAGACAGGGGCCGGGGAGCTGTTTTTT.